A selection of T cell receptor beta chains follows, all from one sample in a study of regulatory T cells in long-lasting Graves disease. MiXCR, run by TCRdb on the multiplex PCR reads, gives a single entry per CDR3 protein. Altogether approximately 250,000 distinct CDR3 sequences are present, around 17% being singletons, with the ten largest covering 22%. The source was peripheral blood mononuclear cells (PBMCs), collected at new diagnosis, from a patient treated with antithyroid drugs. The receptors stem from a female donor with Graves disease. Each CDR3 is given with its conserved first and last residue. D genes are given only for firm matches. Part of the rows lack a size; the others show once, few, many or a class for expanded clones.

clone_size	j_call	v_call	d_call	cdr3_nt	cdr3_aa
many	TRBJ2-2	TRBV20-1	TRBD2	TGCAGTGCTCGGACTAGCGGGAGTGCCGGGGAGCTGTTTTTT	CSARTSGSAGELFF
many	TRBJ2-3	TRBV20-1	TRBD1	TGCAGTGCGGTGGGACAGCGCACAGATACGCAGTATTTT	CSAVGQRTDTQYF
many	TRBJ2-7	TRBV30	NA	TGTGCCTGGAGTGTACCAGAAAGCTACGAGCAGTACTTC	CAWSVPESYEQYF
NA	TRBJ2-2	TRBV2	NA	TGTGCCAGCTCCTTTGTTCGGGGGAACACCGGGGAGCTGTTTTTT	CASSFVRGNTGELFF
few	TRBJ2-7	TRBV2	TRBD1	TGTGCCAGCAGGCCGGGACAGGACGAGCAGTACTTC	CASRPGQDEQYF
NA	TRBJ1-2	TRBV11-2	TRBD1	TGTGCCAGCAGCAAAGGACAGGGGGCTTACTATGGCTACACCTTC	CASSKGQGAYYGYTF
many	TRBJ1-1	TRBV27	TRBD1	TGTGCCAGCAGTTTATTTACAGGGGGGAACACTGAAGCTTTCTTT	CASSLFTGGNTEAFF
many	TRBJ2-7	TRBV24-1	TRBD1	TGTGCCACCAGTGATTCCCAACCGACAGGGGACGAGCAGTACTTC	CATSDSQPTGDEQYF
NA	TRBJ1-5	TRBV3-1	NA	TGTGCCAGCAGCCATGCCTTGAATCAGCCCCAGCATTTT	CASSHALNQPQHF
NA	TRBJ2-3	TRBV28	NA	TGTGCCAGCAGTTCCGCCCGAGGGGGGGAGTCAGATACGCAGTATTTT	CASSSARGGESDTQYF
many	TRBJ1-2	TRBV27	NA	TGTGCCAGCAGTTTGTTCCCCCTCCCCAACTATGGCTACACCTTC	CASSLFPLPNYGYTF
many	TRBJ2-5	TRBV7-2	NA	TGTGCCAGCAGCTTACCAGGGGAGACCCAGTACTTC	CASSLPGETQYF
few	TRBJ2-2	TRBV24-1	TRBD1	TGTGCCACTAGGGACAGGGGGCGCCCCGGGGAGCTGTTTTTT	CATRDRGRPGELFF
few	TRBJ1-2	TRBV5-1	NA	TGTGCCAGCAGTTACGCCGGGGGTAACTATGGCTACACCTTC	CASSYAGGNYGYTF
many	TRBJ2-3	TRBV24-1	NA	TGTGCCACCAGTGAGCCCACAGAGGGACCGCGGAGCACAGATACGCAGTATTTT	CATSEPTEGPRSTDTQYF
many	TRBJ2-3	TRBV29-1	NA	TGCAGCGTTGAAGATCGCCAGCCGTCTAGCACAGATACGCAGTATTTT	CSVEDRQPSSTDTQYF
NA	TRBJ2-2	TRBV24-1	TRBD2	TGTGCCACCAGTGATTCCCCTTCTAGCGGGAGAGCCGGGGAGCTGTTTTTT	CATSDSPSSGRAGELFF
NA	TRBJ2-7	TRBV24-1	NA	TGTGCCACCAGTGACCACGACCTGGGGAACGGGAGTCACAATGAGCAGTACTTC	CATSDHDLGNGSHNEQYF
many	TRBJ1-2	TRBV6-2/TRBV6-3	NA	TGTGCCAGCAGCCGTCCCGATAACTATGGCTACACCTTC	CASSRPDNYGYTF
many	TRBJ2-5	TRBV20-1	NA	TGCAGTGCTAGAGTGGAGGGACTCGCAAGGGAGACCCAGTACTTC	CSARVEGLARETQYF
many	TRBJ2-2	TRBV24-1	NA	TGTGCCACCAGTGATAGAACAAGGGACACCTCGAACACCGGGGAGCTGTTTTTT	CATSDRTRDTSNTGELFF
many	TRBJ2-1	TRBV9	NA	TGTGCCAGCAACTACCCCGGGAGACTTGAGCAGTTCTTC	CASNYPGRLEQFF
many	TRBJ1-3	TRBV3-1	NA	TGTGCCAGCAGGCGGGCTGGGGCCCTCTCGGGAAACACCATATATTTT	CASRRAGALSGNTIYF
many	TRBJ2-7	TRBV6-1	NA	TGTGCCAGCATACATCAGCGGGCTTCCTACGAGCAGTACTTC	CASIHQRASYEQYF
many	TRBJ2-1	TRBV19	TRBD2	TGTGCCAGTAGTACCCGACAGGGACTAGCCTCCTACAATGAGCAGTTCTTC	CASSTRQGLASYNEQFF
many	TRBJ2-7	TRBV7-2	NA	TGTGCCAGCAGCTTGACCGGACTCTCGGAAGAGCAGTACTTC	CASSLTGLSEEQYF
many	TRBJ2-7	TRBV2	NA	TGTGCCAGCAGCCGGACAGCCCTTCTAGAGCAGTACTTC	CASSRTALLEQYF
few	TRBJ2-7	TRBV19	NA	TGTGCCAGTAGTCTAAACACCCTTGGAGAGCAGTACTTC	CASSLNTLGEQYF
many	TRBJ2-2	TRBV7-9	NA	TGTGCCAGCAGCCCTCGACTAGGGAACACCGGGGAGCTGTTTTTT	CASSPRLGNTGELFF
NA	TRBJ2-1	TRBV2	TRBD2	TGTGCCAGCAGCCCCCCGGGACTAGCGGGCGACAATGAGCAGTTCTTC	CASSPPGLAGDNEQFF
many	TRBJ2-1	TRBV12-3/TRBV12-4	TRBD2	TGTGCCAGCAGTCCACCGGGACTAGACGATGAGCAGTTCTTC	CASSPPGLDDEQFF
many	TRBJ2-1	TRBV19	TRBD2	TGTGCCAGTAGCTTAACTAGCGGGGGAAGCTCCTACAATGAGCAGTTCTTC	CASSLTSGGSSYNEQFF
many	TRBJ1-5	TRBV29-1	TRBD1	TGCAGCGTTGGGGGAACAGGGACAGGAGCTAATCAGCCCCAGCATTTT	CSVGGTGTGANQPQHF
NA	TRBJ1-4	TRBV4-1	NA	TGCGCCAGCAGCCAACCGGGACCAACTAATGAAAAACTGTTTTTT	CASSQPGPTNEKLFF
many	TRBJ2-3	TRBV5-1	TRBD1	TGCGCCAGCAGCTTGAGGACAGGGACGCCAGATACGCAGTATTTT	CASSLRTGTPDTQYF
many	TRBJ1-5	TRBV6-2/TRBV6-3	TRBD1	TGTGCCAGCAGTACGGGACAGGGGTCCCAGCCCCAGCATTTT	CASSTGQGSQPQHF
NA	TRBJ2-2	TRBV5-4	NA	TGTGCCAGCACTCAGGAGGGTGGGTCGAACACCGGGGAGCTGTTTTTT	CASTQEGGSNTGELFF
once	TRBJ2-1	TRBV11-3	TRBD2	TGTGCCAGCAGCAAGGGGGGAGCGGGAGGAGTCGAGCAGTTCTTC	CASSKGGAGGVEQFF
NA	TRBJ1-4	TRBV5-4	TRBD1	TGTGCCAGCAGTAAAGGTGGGACAGGGGCTGAAAAACTGTTTTTT	CASSKGGTGAEKLFF
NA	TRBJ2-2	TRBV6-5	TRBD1	TGTGCCAGCAGTGGATTAGCGGGACAGGGGGGGTCCGGGGAGCTGTTTTTT	CASSGLAGQGGSGELFF
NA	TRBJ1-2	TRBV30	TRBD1	TGTGCCTGGAGCTCCCCGACAGGGATTAACTATGGCTACACCTTC	CAWSSPTGINYGYTF
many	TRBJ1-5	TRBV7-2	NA	TGTGCCAGCAGCGTCTACGGGACGAATCAGCCCCAGCATTTT	CASSVYGTNQPQHF
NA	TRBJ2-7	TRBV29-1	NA	TGCAGCGTTTATCCGTGGGGTGAATCCTACGAGCAGTACTTC	CSVYPWGESYEQYF
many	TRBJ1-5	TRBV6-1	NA	TGTGCCAGCAGTCCCCCTCGAGGGCAGCCGCTTAGCAATCAGCCCCAGCATTTT	CASSPPRGQPLSNQPQHF
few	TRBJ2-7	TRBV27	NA	TGTGCCAGCAGTTTATCGAGGAAGGGCGAGCAGTACTTC	CASSLSRKGEQYF
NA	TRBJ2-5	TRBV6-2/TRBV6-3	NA	TGTGCCAGCAGCAGGAGGGGGGGAGAGACCCAGTACTTC	CASSRRGGETQYF
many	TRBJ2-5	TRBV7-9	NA	TGTGCCAGCAGCCGGGACGGCAGGACGGCCCAGTACTTC	CASSRDGRTAQYF
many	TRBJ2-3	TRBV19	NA	TGTGCCAGTAGACCCGTGGCAGCGGATACGCAGTATTTT	CASRPVAADTQYF
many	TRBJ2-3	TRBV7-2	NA	TGTGCCAGCAGCTTAGCAGGGGGAGATACGCAGTATTTT	CASSLAGGDTQYF
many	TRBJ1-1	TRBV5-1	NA	TGCGCCAGCAGTCTGGGGTCTGGGCAGTTGAACACTGAAGCTTTCTTT	CASSLGSGQLNTEAFF
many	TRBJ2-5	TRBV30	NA	TGTGCCTGGAGACAGCCAGCAACCAGAGAGACCCAGTACTTC	CAWRQPATRETQYF
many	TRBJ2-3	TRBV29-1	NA	TGCAGCGTTGCAGGGCGACTAGTGGCAGATACGCAGTATTTT	CSVAGRLVADTQYF
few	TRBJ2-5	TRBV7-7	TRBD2	TGTGCTAGCAGCTTAGTAGCGGGAATACAAGAGACCCAGTACTTC	CASSLVAGIQETQYF
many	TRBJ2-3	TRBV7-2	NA	TGTGCCAGCAGCCCGCAACCCCTGTCAGATACGCAGTATTTT	CASSPQPLSDTQYF
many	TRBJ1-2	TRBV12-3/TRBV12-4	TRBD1	TGTGCCAGCAGTCTCGCGGGACAGGGGGCCGATAACTATGGCTACACCTTC	CASSLAGQGADNYGYTF
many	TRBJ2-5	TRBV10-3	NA	TGTGCCATCAGTGCAAAGAGGGGGGAGGTAGGAGAGACCCAGTACTTC	CAISAKRGEVGETQYF
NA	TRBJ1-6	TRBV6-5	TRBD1	TGTGCCAGCAGTTACAGGAACCGGGACAGATTCAATTCACCCCTCCACTTT	CASSYRNRDRFNSPLHF